The 10 T cell receptor beta chains reported below all come from one sample, sequenced in a study of OX40 agonist ivuxolimab in advanced cancers. The assay was immunoSEQ multiplex PCR, and TCRdb's table has in-frame clones only and misses some. The sample records more than 45,000 clones, roughly 81% being singletons. Specimen: CD4+ or CD8+ T cells sorted from blood, collected in a trial of the OX40 agonist ivuxolimab. The receptors were sampled from an adult with an advanced solid tumor such as melanoma, head and neck, liver or kidney cancer.

The V gene is TRBV2, the J gene TRBJ2-3, with 7 bases aligning to TRBD2. Germline V gene data show CDR1 as SNHLY and CDR2 as FYNNEI. V gave up 1 base and J gave up 1 base; unmatched junction bases: 2. CDR3 length: 15 amino acids. The CDR3 DNA is TGTGCCAGCAGTGAAGTGGGGGGGGGCACAGATACGCAGTATTTT. It yields the protein CASSEVGGGTDTQYF.

The chain employs TRBV18 and TRBJ2-1, with 8 positions matching TRBD2. Germline V gene sequence: CDR1 KGHSH, CDR2 LQKENI. The ends lost 0 bases at V and 4 bases at J; junction bases unmatched: 5. The length of the CDR3 is 16 residues. As DNA, the CDR3 is TGTGCCAGCTCACCACCGAACAGCGGGAGATACAATGAGCAGTTCTTC. It codes for CASSPPNSGRYNEQFF.

The gene calls are TRBV18 and TRBJ2-1; 7 bases are a match to TRBD1. The J segment lost 10 bases and the V segment lost 3 bases, leaving 6 bases of the junction unmatched. Germline CDR1 KGHSH, CDR2 LQKENI. The CDR3 has 13 residues. The chain's CDR3 is CASSPQGVWEQFF. CDR3 nucleotides: TGTGCCAGCTCACCCCAGGGGGTTTGGGAGCAGTTCTTC.

This clone was seen just once. This CDR3 is CASSISRTGYNEQFF. The CDR3 nucleotides read TGTGCCAGTAGTATATCTCGGACGGGGTACAATGAGCAGTTCTTC. The rearrangement links TRBV19 to TRBJ2-1; TRBD2 is a possible D gene (5 bases). The CDR3 covers 15 residues. Per the germline V gene, CDR1 is LNHDA and CDR2 is SQIVND (reference sequence). V dropped 2 bases and J dropped 4 bases, with 12 bases sitting between them. Based on the CDR3 plus reference TRBV19 and TRBJ2-1, the full variable domain is DGGITQSPKYLFRKEGQNVTLSCEQNLNHDAMYWYRQDPGQGLRLIYYSQIVNDFQKGDIAEGYSVSREKKESFPLTVTSAQKNPTAFYLCASSISRTGYNEQFFGPGTRLTVL.

The CDR3 region has the DNA TGTGCCAGTCAACGGGGCTACGAGCAGTACTTC. Translated: CASQRGYEQYF. V gene TRBV19 combines with J gene TRBJ2-7, with a tentative D call TRBD2 (5 bases). This CDR3 has 11 residues. The germline V gene encodes CDR1 LNHDA and CDR2 SQIVND (reference sequence). Deletions cut 8 bases from V and 3 bases from J, with 8 bases between.

V gene TRBV29-1 combines with J gene TRBJ1-2; 9 bases map to TRBD1. The CDR3 is 14 amino acids. J lost 4 bases, V lost 6 bases, and 9 bases had no gene match. Germline CDR1 and CDR2: SQVTM and ANQGSEA. This CDR3 reads CSVHTRQGGYGYTF. For the CDR3, the DNA is TGCAGCGTCCACACAAGACAGGGGGGCTATGGCTACACCTTC.

The gene calls are TRBV5-8 and TRBJ1-1; maybe TRBD1 (5 bases). Looked up from germline, CDR1 is SGHTS and CDR2 is YDEGEE. V lost 0 bases to trimming and J lost 3 bases, with 15 bases between them. CDR3 length: 16 amino acids. Here the CDR3 DNA reads TGTGCCAGCAGCTTGGGCCCCTCCCGGGGGGACACTGAAGCTTTCTTT. Its translation is CASSLGPSRGDTEAFF.

The V and J genes are TRBV2 and TRBJ1-2, with D possibly TRBD1 on 6 matching bases. The CDR3 spans 14 residues. Germline CDR1 reads SNHLY; CDR2 reads FYNNEI. With 5 bases removed from V and 7 bases from J, the gap between germline ends came to 17 bases. The CDR3 spells CASSLNAGGGGYTF. The CDR3 coding sequence is TGTGCCAGCAGTCTCAATGCAGGAGGGGGTGGCTACACCTTC.

The chain couples TRBV27 to TRBJ2-7; no reliable D call. V lost 3 bases and J lost 0, with 9 bases in between. From germline, CDR1 is MNHEY and CDR2 SMNVEV (reference sequence). This CDR3 contains 14 residues. CDR3 sequence: CASSFAANSYEQYF. CDR3 coding DNA: TGTGCCAGCAGTTTTGCGGCTAACTCCTACGAGCAGTACTTC.

The chain is built from TRBV5-1 and TRBJ2-3, with 8 positions matching TRBD1. The CDR3 consists of 15 residues. V was clipped by 0 bases and J by 3 bases; unmatched bases: 3. Looked up from germline, CDR1 is SGHRS and CDR2 is YFSETQ. CDR3 DNA sequence: TGCGCCAGCAGCTTGGAGGACAGGGCGACAGATACGCAGTATTTT. Residues: CASSLEDRATDTQYF.